This TCR beta chain was identified in a study of blood T cell repertoires in COVID-19. Whole-study context: Material from acute and convalescent COVID-19 was sourced from the United States, Italy and Spain. PBMCs, B-cell-depleted T cells, or T cells provided the cDNA or gDNA that made up the material.

Methods used by the authors: Amplification of reference gene primers was used by the study to estimate nucleated cell counts. Clones were read by immunoSEQ multiplex PCR, and TCRdb kept only the in-frame ones, dropping some. D and trimming were read from the DNA, whereas the V and J calls and clone size are those reported in that table. The sample shows 200,000 to 250,000 clones, approximately 86% of them seen only once. The CDR3 has 12 amino acids. V was shortened by 7 bases and J by 5 bases, with 11 bases between the two germline ends. CDR1 MNHNS and CDR2 SASEGT come from the germline V gene. While infection was still active, Seattle patients were enrolled and then followed longitudinally.

This sequence joins TRBV6-1 and TRBJ1-1, with TRBD1 as a possible D gene (6 bases). The specimen sequenced was peripheral blood. This TCR derives from a woman aged 45-65 years with COVID-19, enrolled during active disease. Here the CDR3 DNA reads TGTGCCAGCACTACAGGGCTAACTGAAGCTTTCTTT. This translates into CASTTGLTEAFF.